This T cell receptor (beta chain) stems from a study of CD8 T cells in Susac syndrome. In blood CD8+ and CD4+ T cells, TCR beta underwent sequencing. Negative isolation yielded the CD8+ and CD4+ T cells, while FACS enriched the TEMRA cells. Random hexamers served to reverse transcribe about 0.45 to 1 ug RNA. TCR beta CDR3 was amplified by immunoSEQ covering 54 Vbeta and 13 Jbeta. TCRdb reprocessed the immunoSEQ multiplex PCR reads via MiXCR and lists one record per CDR3 protein. The sample gives over 300,000 distinct CDR3 sequences, around 90% of which show up once; 0.06% to 0.075% is in the top ten. The CDR3 contains 17 residues. The ends were cut back, 4 bases at V and 4 bases at J, with 20 bases in the middle. CDR1 and CDR2 (germline): MGHRA, YSYEKL.

The sequence was obtained from a human donor with multiple sclerosis. Sequenced input: CD4+ T cells from PBMCs. The chain has TRBV4-1 and TRBJ2-1; possibly TRBD2 for D (6 bases). For the CDR3, the DNA is TGCGCCAGCAGCCGCCCCGTGGGGGACTGGTCTTACAATGAGCAGTTCTTC. This translates into CASSRPVGDWSYNEQFF.